These 22 T cell receptor beta chains came from one sample sequenced in a study of T cell repertoires in cytomegalovirus infection. TCRdb redid the calling of the reads with MiXCR, one entry per CDR3 protein. The sample holds about 130,000 distinct CDR3 sequences, roughly 8.2% seen once. Material: PBMCs. These receptor sequences come from a human donor in good health (CMV status not recorded). Some clones in this sample may be carry-over from other donors' samples.

This clonotype was counted between two and nine times. V usage is TRBV6-4 and J usage is TRBJ1-1; a weak D match, TRBD1 (5 bases). V was pared by 4 bases and J by 4 bases, with 10 bases between. In germline, CDR1 is MRHNA, CDR2 SNTAGT. The CDR3 is made up of 13 amino acids. The CDR3, as DNA: TGTGCCAGCAGTGTGGAGAGGGGCACTGAAGCTTTCTTT. This translates into CASSVERGTEAFF.

This clonotype was seen a few times. In DNA, the CDR3 is TGTGCCAGCAGCCTTAGCGGAGTTTACAATGAGCAGTTCTTC. Translation gives CASSLSGVYNEQFF. The chain uses TRBV6-2 or TRBV6-3 and TRBJ2-1; tentatively, D is TRBD2 (6 bases). With 6 bases removed from V and 4 bases from J, the gap between germline ends came to 13 bases. Germline V gives CDR1 MNHEY, CDR2 SVGEGT. This CDR3 is 14 amino acids long.

This clonotype was seen a few times. V and J are TRBV29-1 and TRBJ2-7; 9 bases map to TRBD2. Per the germline V gene, CDR1 is SQVTM and CDR2 is ANQGSEA. This CDR3 is 15 amino acids long. The V segment lost 3 bases and the J segment 9 bases; nucleotides outside the gene matches: 15. Written as DNA, the CDR3 is TGCAGCGTTGATAATACGGCGGGGGGGCGGTGGGGGCAGTACTTC. Translated: CSVDNTAGGRWGQYF.

V usage is TRBV5-4 and J usage is TRBJ2-5; D possibly uses TRBD1 or TRBD2 (6 bases each). CDR1 SGHNT and CDR2 YYREEE come from the germline V gene (reference sequence). This CDR3 is built from 16 residues. The V and J ends lost 2 bases and 4 bases respectively, with 18 bases between them. The CDR3 DNA reads as TGTGCCAGCAGCTTTGGGATGAGGGGGGACCGAGAGACCCAGTACTTC. The encoded protein is CASSFGMRGDRETQYF.

This clonotype was detected a few times. The V call is TRBV12-5, the J call TRBJ1-1, with D uncertain. CDR3 length equals 12 residues. Germline CDR1 is LGHNT and CDR2 is FRNRAP. V was pared by 0 bases and J by 10 bases, with 9 bases between. CDR3 amino acids: CASGLVDGLAFF. The CDR3 DNA reads TGTGCTAGTGGTTTGGTAGATGGGTTAGCTTTCTTT.

This clonotype was seen many times. The CDR3 sequence: CASSSGGRNQETQYF. The CDR3 DNA sequence: TGTGCCAGCAGCTCCGGAGGAAGAAACCAAGAGACCCAGTACTTC. The genes are TRBV11-3 and TRBJ2-5; weak D call: TRBD2 (5 bases). The V end lost 4 bases, the J end lost 0 bases, and 12 bases lay between the germline ends. Per germline, CDR1 SGHNT and CDR2 YENEEA. CDR3 size: 15 residues.

This clonotype was counted many times. The rearrangement uses TRBV7-2 and TRBJ2-2; 7 bases fit TRBD2. The CDR3 is made up of 16 amino acids. V was clipped by 4 bases and J by 7 bases; unmatched bases: 12. Germline loops: CDR1 SGHTA, CDR2 FQGNSA. The CDR3 here is CASSYLDGGEGGELFF. The CDR3 DNA is TGTGCCAGCAGCTACCTCGACGGCGGGGAGGGCGGGGAGCTGTTTTTT.

There are many counts of this clonotype. This sequence joins TRBV12-3 or TRBV12-4 and TRBJ1-6; no firm D call. This CDR3 contains 15 residues. The V end was cut by 7 bases, the J end by 10 bases, with 20 bases between. The CDR3 region is CASTNRWGARSPLHF. The DNA for the CDR3 is TGTGCCAGCACCAATAGGTGGGGAGCCAGGTCACCCCTCCACTTT.

The chain couples TRBV20-1 to TRBJ2-5; possibly TRBD2 for D (7 bases). Trimming removed 7 bases at V and 4 bases at J, with 22 bases between. The CDR3 contains 15 residues. The germline gives CDR1 DFQATT, CDR2 SNEGSKA (reference sequence). This CDR3 is CSVLEGGGRGETQYF. The CDR3 DNA follows: TGCAGTGTGCTAGAGGGCGGGGGCCGGGGAGAGACCCAGTACTTC.

This clonotype was observed at least ten times. The chain combines TRBV18 with TRBJ2-3, with a possible D match to TRBD1 (6 bases). From germline, CDR1 is KGHSH and CDR2 LQKENI. There are 16 residues in the CDR3. V lost 0 bases and J 2 bases, leaving 12 bases between the germline ends. As DNA, the CDR3 is TGTGCCAGCTCACCACCCCCACACAGGGTCACAGATACGCAGTATTTT. It is translated as CASSPPPHRVTDTQYF. The complete variable domain, with remaining parts taken from reference TRBV18 and TRBJ2-3, reads NAGVMQNPRHLVRRRGQEARLRCSPMKGHSHVYWYRQLPEEGLKFMVYLQKENIIDESGMPKERFSAEFPKEGPSILRIQQVVRGDSAAYFCASSPPPHRVTDTQYFGPGTRLTVL.

There are many counts of this clonotype. This chain connects TRBV12-3 or TRBV12-4 to TRBJ1-1; D is undetermined. V was pared by 2 bases and J by 5 bases, with 3 bases between. The CDR3 has 11 amino acids. DNA of the CDR3: TGTGCCAGCAGTTTATCAACTGAAGCTTTCTTT. Protein sequence: CASSLSTEAFF.

This clonotype was recorded many times. The chain combines TRBV7-8 with TRBJ2-3, with D unclear. CDR3 length: 13 residues. V lost 5 bases and J 4 bases, leaving 10 bases between the germline ends. CDR1 and CDR2 from the germline V gene are SGHVS and FQNEAQ. The CDR3 coding sequence is TGTGCCAGCAGCCCCCCCGTGGCAGATACGCAGTATTTT. Translation gives CASSPPVADTQYF.

This clonotype showed up many times. CDR3 DNA sequence: TGTGCCAGCAGTCAGGACGCATCGGTTGAGACCCAGTACTTC. Translated: CASSQDASVETQYF. The chain employs TRBV7-2 and TRBJ2-5, with D uncertain. The CDR3 length is 14 residues. With 6 bases removed from V and 5 bases from J, the gap between germline ends came to 16 bases. Germline V gene sequence: CDR1 SGHTA, CDR2 FQGNSA.

This clonotype has ten or more counts. The chain combines TRBV28 with TRBJ2-6, with D possibly TRBD2 on 6 matching bases. V lost 3 bases and J lost 4, with 7 bases in between. Germline assignment: CDR1 MDHEN and CDR2 SYDVKM. The CDR3 has 14 residues. CDR3 coding DNA: TGTGCCAGCAGTTTTGGAGGGGGGGCCAACGTCCTGACTTTC. This sequence encodes CASSFGGGANVLTF.

This clonotype was found many times. The V call is TRBV7-9, the J call TRBJ2-2; D not resolved. V lost 11 bases to trimming and J lost 1 base, with 11 bases between them. The germline V gene has CDR1 SEHNR and CDR2 FQNEAQ (reference sequence). This CDR3 region has 13 residues. The CDR3 DNA is TGTGCCCCAGCCGCGGAGAACACCGGGGAGCTGTTTTTT. It translates to CAPAAENTGELFF.

This clonotype was counted ten times or more. The CDR3 DNA follows: TGTGCCAGCAGCCCGAAGGACAGGCGCCAGACTGAAGCTTTCTTT. It specifies CASSPKDRRQTEAFF. This rearrangement joins TRBV7-2 to TRBJ1-1; 7 nucleotides agree with TRBD1. The CDR3 spans 15 residues. The trim removed 5 bases at V and 5 bases at J, leaving 11 bases unmatched. The V gene's germline CDR1 is SGHTA and CDR2 FQGNSA.

This clonotype has a handful of counts. The J gene is TRBJ2-5, the V gene TRBV28; TRBD1 agrees at 7 bases. Germline CDR1 and CDR2: MDHEN and SYDVKM. V was pared by 6 bases and J by 5 bases, with 9 bases of the junction left unmatched. This CDR3 is built from 14 residues. This CDR3 is CASSPPQGWETQYF. The CDR3 coding sequence is TGTGCCAGCAGCCCCCCACAGGGGTGGGAGACCCAGTACTTC.

This clonotype was counted ten times or more. This chain joins TRBV5-1 and TRBJ2-3; TRBD2 aligns across 13 bases. V lost 0 bases to trimming and J lost 2 bases; unmatched junction nucleotides: 3. Germline CDR1 and CDR2: SGHRS and YFSETQ. The CDR3 contains 17 residues. CDR3 coding DNA: TGCGCCAGCAGCTTGGGACTAGCGGGGGGAGTCACAGATACGCAGTATTTT. Its translation is CASSLGLAGGVTDTQYF.

This clonotype was seen many times. The genes are TRBV7-3 and TRBJ2-1, with D perhaps TRBD1 or TRBD2 (5 bases each). CDR3 size: 17 residues. Germline loops: CDR1 SGHTA, CDR2 FQGTGA. Trimming took 5 bases from V and 5 from J, leaving 22 bases between them. In DNA form, the CDR3 reads TGTGCCAGCAGCATGAACCCCCGGGGCGTTGGTGACAATGAGCAGTTCTTC. This encodes CASSMNPRGVGDNEQFF.

The sample holds a few counts of this clonotype. The rearrangement joins TRBV10-3 to TRBJ2-1; D is possibly TRBD1 (5 bases). V was pared by 4 bases and J by 7 bases, with 11 bases between. Germline V lookup: CDR1 ENHRY, CDR2 SYGVKD. CDR3 length: 13 amino acids. CDR3 DNA sequence: TGTGCCATCAGTGGGACGGACAAGAATGAGCAGTTCTTC. As protein: CAISGTDKNEQFF.

This clonotype occurred many times. The rearrangement uses TRBV7-2 and TRBJ2-3, with 11 bases aligning to TRBD1. Germline V lookup: CDR1 SGHTA, CDR2 FQGNSA. The V segment lost 0 bases and the J segment 7 bases; nucleotides outside the gene matches: 12. The length of the CDR3 is 18 residues. CDR3 sequence reads: CASSLARVGTGGVNTQYF. CDR3 in DNA: TGTGCCAGCAGCTTAGCGCGAGTGGGGACAGGGGGAGTAAATACGCAGTATTTT.

The rearrangement uses TRBV5-1 and TRBJ2-7; 11 nucleotides match TRBD2. From germline, CDR1 is SGHRS and CDR2 YFSETQ. V shed 4 bases, J shed 6 bases, and the junction held 6 bases outside the gene matches. This CDR3 contains 14 residues. Here the CDR3 reads CASSQTSGAFEQYF. CDR3 DNA: TGCGCCAGCAGCCAGACTAGCGGGGCTTTCGAGCAGTACTTC.